Presented here are 16 T cell receptor beta chains from one specimen sequenced in a study of blood T cell repertoires in COVID-19. Assay used: immunoSEQ multiplex PCR; TCRdb lists only in-frame clones, some missing. The data show fewer than 80,000 clones, 86% seen once. The sample comprised peripheral blood. The receptors come from a man under 40 with acute or convalescent COVID-19.

The chain links TRBV20-1 to TRBJ2-1, with D perhaps TRBD1 (5 bases). Germline values: CDR1 DFQATT, CDR2 SNEGSKA (reference sequence). The CDR3 has 14 amino acids. V lost 3 bases, J lost 4 bases, and 13 bases lay in between. DNA for the CDR3: TGCAGTGCTAGTACGCCCGACAGTTACAATGAGCAGTTCTTC. Its protein is CSASTPDSYNEQFF.

The chain employs TRBV6-5 and TRBJ1-2, with 7 bases identical to TRBD1. Germline CDR1 is MNHEY and CDR2 is SVGAGI. Germline trimming cut 7 bases from V and 4 bases from J; bases unmatched to any gene: 9. The CDR3 covers 14 residues. Here the CDR3 DNA reads TGTGCCAGCACCCGCCAGGGGGTTAGCTATGGCTACACCTTC. It yields the protein CASTRQGVSYGYTF.

This rearrangement joins TRBV11-2 to TRBJ2-7, with 7 bases identical to TRBD1. The CDR3 is 14 amino acids. Germline V gene sequence: CDR1 SGHAT, CDR2 FQNNGV. V dropped 5 bases and J dropped 3; count of bases not matched to a gene: 7. DNA for the CDR3: TGTGCCAGCAGCGCCGGGACAGTACTCTACGAGCAGTACGTC. As protein: CASSAGTVLYEQYV.

V is TRBV19 and J is TRBJ1-5, with no clear D. Germline CDR1 is LNHDA and CDR2 is SQIVND (reference sequence). Trimming left V 0 bases short and J 7 bases short, with 13 bases between. CDR3 length equals 15 residues. The CDR3 DNA reads as TGTGCCAGTAGTATAGATGCGGGGTACGGGCAGCCCCAGCATTTT. Amino acid sequence: CASSIDAGYGQPQHF.

The rearrangement links TRBV7-9 to TRBJ1-1, with D uncertain. The CDR3 runs to 10 residues. Deletions cut 1 base from V and 10 bases from J, with 4 bases between. Germline values: CDR1 SEHNR, CDR2 FQNEAQ (reference sequence). CDR3 residues: CASSLDRAFF. CDR3 sequence (DNA): TGTGCCAGCAGCTTAGATCGAGCTTTCTTT.

This chain connects TRBV25-1 to TRBJ1-1; 7 bases agree with TRBD1. This CDR3 is built from 14 residues. V lost 6 bases and J lost 9; bases outside the gene matches: 13. From germline, CDR1 is MGHDK and CDR2 SYGVNS. CDR3 sequence reads: CASSAVGGVGKAFF. The CDR3 DNA sequence: TGTGCCAGCAGCGCCGTAGGGGGCGTCGGGAAAGCTTTCTTT. The whole variable domain, filled in from reference TRBV25-1 and TRBJ1-1, reads EADIYQTPRYLVIGTGKKITLECSQTMGHDKMYWYQQDPGMELHLIHYSYGVNSTEKGDLSSESTVSRIRTEHFPLTLESARPSHTSQYLCASSAVGGVGKAFFGQGTRLTVV.

The rearrangement joins TRBV10-3 to TRBJ2-7; TRBD2 agrees at 14 bases. V shed 4 bases and J 2 bases; nucleotides not matched to a gene: 13. The germline gives CDR1 ENHRY, CDR2 SYGVKD. This CDR3 contains 19 residues. The CDR3 is CAISAPPGLAGVGAYEQYF. The CDR3, as DNA: TGTGCCATCAGTGCCCCACCGGGACTAGCGGGAGTGGGGGCCTACGAGCAGTACTTC.

V is TRBV19 and J is TRBJ1-1; no firm D call. From germline, CDR1 is LNHDA and CDR2 SQIVND (reference sequence). Trimming shortened V by 6 bases and J by 3 bases, and 29 bases separated the two germline ends. This CDR3 has 19 amino acids. CDR3 bases: TGTGCCAGTAGCGCGAAACCTTTTAGGGCAGGCGGAGGTCACACTGAAGCTTTCTTT. Translating it yields CASSAKPFRAGGGHTEAFF.

The rearrangement uses TRBV7-8 and TRBJ2-5; D possibly corresponds to TRBD1 (6 bases). V was shortened by 5 bases and J by 3 bases, with 13 bases between the two germline ends. The CDR3 is 14 residues long. The germline gives CDR1 SGHVS, CDR2 FQNEAQ. CDR3: CASSRSPGEETQYF. The CDR3 DNA sequence: TGTGCCAGCAGCCGCTCCCCAGGGGAAGAGACCCAGTACTTC.

This clone was observed a few times. The V and J genes are TRBV3-1 (or the pseudogene TRBV3-2) and TRBJ2-7, with 13 positions matching TRBD2. The CDR3 length is 17 residues. The germline V gene has CDR1 LGHDT and CDR2 YNNKEL (reference sequence). The V segment lost 1 base and the J segment 0 bases; nucleotides outside the gene matches: 3. CDR3 sequence reads: CASSQALAGGSSYEQYF. DNA for the CDR3: TGTGCCAGCAGCCAAGCACTAGCGGGAGGGAGCTCCTACGAGCAGTACTTC.

The J gene is TRBJ2-1, the V gene TRBV5-1, with a weak D call TRBD1 (6 bases). The germline gives CDR1 SGHRS, CDR2 YFSETQ. Trimming pared 4 bases from V and 1 base from J, leaving 12 bases between. The CDR3 contains 15 residues. Here the CDR3 reads CASSPTGSSYNEQFF. Here the CDR3 DNA reads TGCGCCAGCAGCCCAACAGGGTCTTCCTACAATGAGCAGTTCTTC.

V usage is TRBV18 and J usage is TRBJ1-2; no clear D. The V end was cut by 2 bases, the J end by 3 bases, with 22 bases between. Germline values: CDR1 KGHSH, CDR2 LQKENI. The CDR3 has 18 residues. The CDR3 loop is CASSPFYVGERAYYGYTF. For the CDR3, the DNA is TGTGCCAGCTCACCATTCTATGTGGGAGAACGGGCTTACTATGGCTACACCTTC.

The chain recombines TRBV15 with TRBJ2-1, with 7 nucleotides matching TRBD2. V was pared by 0 bases and J by 5 bases, with 10 bases of the junction left unmatched. CDR1 is LNHNV and CDR2 is YYDKDF in the germline V gene (reference sequence). There are 17 residues in the CDR3. The chain's CDR3 is CATSRDGGGTLDNEQFF. The CDR3 DNA reads TGTGCCACCAGCAGAGATGGGGGGGGGACCTTAGACAATGAGCAGTTCTTC.

The chain uses TRBV5-1 and TRBJ1-2; TRBD1 matches 7 bases. Germline V gene sequence: CDR1 SGHRS, CDR2 YFSETQ. With 4 bases clipped from V and 8 bases from J, the junction kept 8 bases outside the gene matches. This CDR3 is built from 13 residues. DNA of the CDR3: TGCGCCAGCAGCACCGACAGGGTTTGGGGCTACACCTTC. This sequence encodes CASSTDRVWGYTF.

The chain combines TRBV2 with TRBJ2-7, with 9 bases identical to TRBD1. V was pared by 6 bases and J by 2 bases, with 2 bases of the junction left unmatched. The CDR3 is 13 residues long. The germline V gene encodes CDR1 SNHLY and CDR2 FYNNEI. CDR3 DNA: TGTGCCAGCAGCGGACAGGGGACCTACGAGCAGTACTTC. Its protein product is CASSGQGTYEQYF.

The V call is TRBV2, the J call TRBJ1-4; D possibly corresponds to TRBD1 (6 bases). CDR1 is SNHLY, CDR2 FYNNEI, per germline. Trimming pared 3 bases from V and 3 bases from J, leaving 8 bases between. CDR3 length equals 14 residues. The chain's CDR3 is CASSEQGPNEKLFF. The CDR3, as DNA: TGTGCCAGCAGTGAGCAGGGGCCTAATGAAAAACTGTTTTTT. The full variable domain, completed using reference TRBV2 and TRBJ1-4, is EPEVTQTPSHQVTQMGQEVILRCVPISNHLYFYWYRQILGQKVEFLVSFYNNEISEKSEIFDDQFSVERPDGSNFTLKIRSTKLEDSAMYFCASSEQGPNEKLFFGSGTQLSVL.